The 13 T cell receptor beta chains presented below share a single source sample, sequenced in a study of blood T cell repertoires in COVID-19. Profiling relied on immunoSEQ multiplex PCR, and the TCRdb table lists in-frame clones only, not all of them. The table has about 110,000 clones, 88% seen once. Material for sequencing was peripheral blood. The receptors shown here come from a human donor in a cohort sampled during active COVID-19.

The rearrangement links TRBV5-1 to TRBJ1-1; a possible D gene is TRBD1 (6 bases). Trimming took 0 bases from V and 1 from J, leaving 10 bases between them. CDR3 length equals 15 residues. Germline CDR1 reads SGHRS; CDR2 reads YFSETQ. CDR3 loop: CASSLEDSSNTEAFF. CDR3 DNA sequence: TGCGCCAGCAGCTTGGAGGACAGCTCGAACACTGAAGCTTTCTTT.

Here the CDR3 reads CASSSRDRVSEAFF. The DNA for the CDR3 is TGTGCCAGCAGCTCCAGGGACAGGGTGTCTGAAGCTTTCTTT. The chain joins TRBV7-8 to TRBJ1-1; TRBD1 matches at 9 bases. Trimming cost V 4 bases and J 6 bases; bases outside gene matches: 6. The CDR3 totals 14 residues. Germline V gene data show CDR1 as SGHVS and CDR2 as FQNEAQ.

This rearrangement joins TRBV29-1 to TRBJ1-2; TRBD1 matches 8 bases. This CDR3 has 13 amino acids. With V trimmed by 6 bases and J by 5 bases, 8 bases remained unmatched. CDR1 SQVTM and CDR2 ANQGSEA come from the germline V gene. The CDR3 region is CSVHSGQAYGYTF. In nucleotides, the CDR3 is TGCAGCGTCCATTCGGGACAGGCGTATGGCTACACCTTC.

The rearrangement links TRBV5-1 to TRBJ2-7, with 8 nucleotides matching TRBD1. Losses at the gene ends were 3 bases for V and 6 bases for J; bases not matched to a gene: 11. CDR3 length: 15 residues. Germline V gene lookup returns CDR1 SGHRS and CDR2 YFSETQ. CDR3 residues: CASSSGQGGVGEQYF. The CDR3 nucleotides read TGCGCCAGCAGCTCAGGACAGGGAGGTGTAGGCGAGCAGTACTTC.

CDR3 amino acids: CSVAPGGTEAFF. The CDR3 DNA reads TGCAGCGTAGCCCCCGGGGGCACTGAAGCTTTCTTT. V gene TRBV29-1 combines with J gene TRBJ1-1; weak D call: TRBD1 (5 bases). The CDR3 totals 12 residues. Germline CDR1 reads SQVTM; CDR2 reads ANQGSEA. The V and J ends lost 6 bases and 4 bases respectively, with 12 bases between them.

V gene TRBV7-9 combines with J gene TRBJ1-1; D is unclear. The V and J ends lost 2 bases and 0 bases respectively, with 7 bases between them. Per germline, CDR1 SEHNR and CDR2 FQNEAQ (reference sequence). CDR3 size: 14 residues. Here the CDR3 DNA reads TGTGCCAGCAGCTTAAGCACCTTGAACACTGAAGCTTTCTTT. Its translation: CASSLSTLNTEAFF.

The chain uses TRBV4-2 and TRBJ1-1; the match to TRBD1 covers 12 bases. Trimming at V came to 4 bases and at J to 5 bases, leaving 8 bases not matched to a gene. The CDR3 has 16 amino acids. Germline V gives CDR1 LGHNA, CDR2 YNFKEQ. The CDR3 protein is CASSRPGQGARTEAFF. The CDR3 DNA reads as TGTGCCAGCAGCCGCCCGGGACAGGGGGCGCGGACTGAAGCTTTCTTT.

The chain is built from TRBV10-3 and TRBJ2-7, with 7 bases lining up with TRBD2. Germline loops: CDR1 ENHRY, CDR2 SYGVKD. Trimming cost V 2 bases and J 2 bases; bases outside gene matches: 6. The length of the CDR3 is 15 residues. In nucleotides, the CDR3 is TGTGCCATCAGTGAGGAACTGGGACTAACCTACGAGCAGTACTTC. It codes for CAISEELGLTYEQYF.

CDR3 amino acids: CASSQARLTSTDTQYF. The DNA for the CDR3 is TGTGCCAGCAGCCAAGCCAGACTGACTAGCACAGATACGCAGTATTTT. The chain combines TRBV3-1 (or the pseudogene TRBV3-2) with TRBJ2-3; D call uncertain. Germline CDR1 reads LGHDT; CDR2 reads YNNKEL (reference sequence). Trimming stripped 1 base from V and 0 bases from J, with 11 bases between. The CDR3 is 16 residues long.

J is TRBJ1-1 and V is TRBV9, with D possibly being TRBD1 (6 bases). The CDR3 loop spans 15 amino acids. Germline V gives CDR1 SGDLS, CDR2 YYNGEE. V was shortened by 4 bases and J by 2 bases, with 15 bases between the two germline ends. CDR3 DNA: TGTGCCAGCAGCCCCCATGGACAGATTAACACTGAAGCTTTCTTT. Translation gives CASSPHGQINTEAFF.

The chain links TRBV18 to TRBJ2-1; 7 nucleotides match TRBD1. With 8 bases clipped from V and 3 bases from J, the junction kept 4 bases outside the gene matches. CDR1 KGHSH and CDR2 LQKENI come from the germline V gene. This CDR3 is 13 amino acids long. CDR3 sequence (DNA): TGTGCCAGCCGACAGGGCGGCTACAATGAGCAGTTCTTC. This translates into CASRQGGYNEQFF. Complete variable domain (other parts from reference TRBV18 and TRBJ2-1): NAGVMQNPRHLVRRRGQEARLRCSPMKGHSHVYWYRQLPEEGLKFMVYLQKENIIDESGMPKERFSAEFPKEGPSILRIQQVVRGDSAAYFCASRQGGYNEQFFGPGTRLTVL.

The chain combines TRBV19 with TRBJ2-7; D may be TRBD1 (5 bases). The CDR3 length is 13 residues. CDR1 is LNHDA, CDR2 SQIVND, per germline (reference sequence). Trimming removed 4 bases from V and 3 bases from J, with 10 bases in between. In nucleotides, the CDR3 is TGTGCCAGTAGTAAGGACACGATCTACGAGCAGTACTTC. Protein: CASSKDTIYEQYF.

The rearrangement joins TRBV27 to TRBJ2-2, with 8 bases aligning to TRBD1. From germline, CDR1 is MNHEY and CDR2 SMNVEV (reference sequence). V was pared by 4 bases and J by 1 base, with 5 bases of the junction left unmatched. The CDR3 length is 16 residues. The CDR3 loop is CASSSSGTGNTGELFF. CDR3 sequence (DNA): TGTGCCAGCAGTTCCTCCGGGACAGGGAACACCGGGGAGCTGTTTTTT.